This T cell receptor beta chain derives from a study of blood T cells in healthy people across ages. A sample-barcoded 5' primer and a J-beta primer mix were used in a second PCR of roughly 7 to 12 cycles. Using its own MiXCR run on the 5' RACE reads, TCRdb lists one record per CDR3 protein. This sample has some 760,000 distinct CDR3 sequences, with more than 20% found just once. This clonotype showed up just a few times. The sample was also linked to a second study, of T cells of mothers and their children.

The clonotype originates from a boy aged 5-17 years in good health. The sample comprised blood.

CDR3 sequence reads: CASSLNSGPIETQYF. The CDR3 bases are TGTGCCAGCAGCTTAAATAGTGGGCCCATTGAGACCCAGTACTTC. This rearrangement joins TRBV7-3 to TRBJ2-5; D remains ambiguous. The V end lost 1 base, the J end lost 5 bases, and 14 bases lay between the germline ends. The CDR3 has 15 amino acids. Germline CDR1 is SGHTA and CDR2 is FQGTGA.